This T cell receptor beta chain was documented in a study of response to subunit inactivated influenza vaccine. Trimming pared 4 bases from V and 2 bases from J, leaving 8 bases between. The germline CDR1 and CDR2 sequences are MNHEY and SVGEGT. The CDR3 extends over 14 amino acids. Each CDR3 protein gets one entry after TCRdb re-called the RT-PCR reads with MiXCR. The repertoire holds roughly 500,000 distinct CDR3 sequences, with 25% as singletons. Ten or more counts support this clonotype. The source was CD4+ T cells sorted from PBMCs, collected roughly 5 days after vaccination. This receptor was taken from a man aged 50-59 years who received an inactivated influenza vaccine. The chain is built from TRBV6-2 or TRBV6-3 and TRBJ2-2; TRBD2 might be the D (6 bases). The CDR3 loop reads CASSLRGNTGELFF. Here the CDR3 DNA reads TGTGCCAGCAGTTTGCGGGGCAACACCGGGGAGCTGTTTTTT.